A selection of T cell receptor beta chains follows, all from one sample in a study of CD8+ T cells in alopecia areata. TCRdb's table, derived via immunoSEQ multiplex PCR, lists solely in-frame clones and lacks some. The sample has roughly 20,000 clones, around 62% seen once. The sequenced sample consisted of CD4+ Tregs sorted from blood. These receptors came from a human donor with alopecia areata. The CDR3 runs from the conserved cysteine through the conserved F or W.

CDR3 protein | J gene | V gene
CASTIQRSTGELFF | TRBJ2-2 | TRBV19
CASSSGGQGVATNEKLFF | TRBJ1-4 | TRBV7-2
CASSRTSGSEYF | TRBJ2-7 | TRBV5-4
CASDPGRTGPTDTQYF | TRBJ2-3 | TRBV5-1
CASSFSRDNYEQYF | TRBJ2-7 | TRBV11-2
CASGVLVNTEAFF | TRBJ1-1 | TRBV11-3
CASSLQRGIQETQYF | TRBJ2-5 | TRBV5-1
CAWSVGNSNQPQHF | TRBJ1-5 | TRBV30
CASIVTSGAHNEQFF | TRBJ2-1 | TRBV23-1
CAWNGDRGLTEAFF | TRBJ1-1 | TRBV30
CASSRQAGGPETQYF | TRBJ2-5 | TRBV28
CASSLGVHFPYQETQYF | TRBJ2-5 | TRBV7-8
CSVPGQYF | TRBJ2-7 | TRBV20-1
CASSLPSGQGDRYEQYF | TRBJ2-7 | TRBV27
CASSQGSGRGQDTQYF | TRBJ2-3 | TRBV4-3
CASSESRRLFF | TRBJ1-4 | TRBV2
CASSVKPNSPLHF | TRBJ1-6 | TRBV23-1
CASSPGTAQETQYF | TRBJ2-5 | TRBV18
CASSFGETQYF | TRBJ2-5 | TRBV7-6
CASSLQGGWSNQPQHF | TRBJ1-5 | TRBV28
CAWRSPGNTIYF | TRBJ1-3 | TRBV30
CASSGRTGSSTEAFF | TRBJ1-1 | TRBV7-8
CASGPDEGRAFF | TRBJ1-1 | TRBV12-5
CASSILTGGDQPQHF | TRBJ1-5 | TRBV19
CASSFQETQYF | TRBJ2-5 | TRBV5-6
CASSVSGTPKETQYF | TRBJ2-5 | TRBV7-9
CASAQGSEKLFF | TRBJ1-4 | TRBV6-6
CAWSAFFGGDEQYF | . | TRBV30
CASTRRRGSTDTQYF | TRBJ2-3 | TRBV5-1
CASSLRSGTSTDTQYF | TRBJ2-3 | TRBV5-1
CASSPIGAGNQPQHF | TRBJ1-5 | TRBV18
CASSLVIGQGYTDTQYF | TRBJ2-3 | TRBV7-8
CASSPPEYGLTEAFF | TRBJ1-1 | TRBV18
CASSFRKGSINTGELFF | TRBJ2-2 | TRBV7-9
CASLRDKEAFF | TRBJ1-1 | TRBV28
CASSPGQGAVEGNQPQHF | TRBJ1-5 | TRBV4-2
CASSVAWDSPLHF | TRBJ1-6 | TRBV9
CASSVAPSWNYEQYF | TRBJ2-7 | TRBV9
CASSLLAGGTDTQYF | TRBJ2-3 | TRBV6-5
CASLRRAYEQYF | TRBJ2-7 | TRBV23-1
CASQTGTGANEQYF | TRBJ2-7 | TRBV19
CASNRRDPYNEQFF | TRBJ2-1 | TRBV9
CSVATRASLHGYTF | TRBJ1-2 | TRBV29-1
CASRLLPGQGWGNQPQHF | TRBJ1-5 | TRBV7-2
CASSEPGQVYNEQFF | TRBJ2-1 | TRBV6-1
CASSVRGLYNEQFF | TRBJ2-1 | TRBV9
CASSPSLAGFYEQYF | . | TRBV18
CASSGQPGLGSEQYF | TRBJ2-7 | TRBV2
CASTFLAFSGTGYQPQHF | TRBJ1-5 | TRBV28
CASSLGQQNTEAFF | TRBJ1-1 | TRBV5-1
CATSGWQQETQYF | TRBJ2-5 | TRBV10-3
CASSRRTGASNQPQHF | TRBJ1-5 | TRBV5-6
CASSLGQHSGANVLTF | TRBJ2-6 | TRBV7-2
CASSPQTSGTTDTQYF | TRBJ2-3 | TRBV28
CASSLSRANTEAFF | TRBJ1-1 | TRBV11-2
CATSGGLAGGQDTQYF | TRBJ2-3 | TRBV15
CASSLDTMNTEAFF | TRBJ1-1 | TRBV5-1
CAWSVLVGGIVGHEQYF | TRBJ2-7 | TRBV30
CAISRALSSYNEQFF | TRBJ2-1 | TRBV10-3
CASSQLAGDTDTQYF | TRBJ2-3 | TRBV14